A single sample gave rise to the 14 T cell receptor beta chains below, sequenced in a study of cytomegalovirus exposure and HLA in healthy donors. PCR was performed using 60 Vbeta and 13 Jbeta primers. Libraries were prepared by immunoSEQ multiplex PCR; TCRdb keeps only in-frame clonotypes and omits some of them. The sample comprises 200,000 to 250,000 clones, about 85% of which are singletons, and 1.3% rests with the top ten. The specimen was PBMCs. All receptors come from a human donor in good health.

The V and J genes are TRBV25-1 and TRBJ1-4; D call uncertain. CDR1 and CDR2 from the germline V gene are MGHDK and SYGVNS. CDR3 length: 14 amino acids. Trimming left V 1 base short and J 7 bases short, with 10 bases between. The CDR3 sequence: CASSESATGEKLFF. CDR3 nucleotide sequence: TGTGCCAGCAGTGAATCTGCGACGGGTGAAAAACTGTTTTTT.

V gene TRBV7-8 combines with J gene TRBJ1-2; D unclear. The CDR3 covers 14 residues. V was pared by 4 bases and J by 7 bases, with 16 bases between. Germline lookup yields CDR1 SGHVS and CDR2 FQNEAQ. The CDR3 here is CASSSLAPRGGYTF. The CDR3 DNA sequence: TGTGCCAGCAGCTCACTTGCCCCCCGAGGTGGCTACACCTTC.

The rearrangement links TRBV10-2 to TRBJ2-1, with 14 bases fitting TRBD2. This CDR3 comprises 17 residues. The J segment lost 3 bases and the V segment lost 6 bases, leaving 7 bases of the junction unmatched. The germline CDR1 and CDR2 sequences are WSHSY and SAAADI. CDR3 nucleotide sequence: TGCGCCAGCAGCACCGGGACTAGCGGGAGTGGCTACAATGAGCAGTTCTTC. Encoded protein: CASSTGTSGSGYNEQFF.

The chain couples TRBV5-1 to TRBJ2-3, with D possibly being TRBD1 (6 bases). V was shortened by 4 bases and J by 3 bases, with 9 bases between the two germline ends. Germline V gives CDR1 SGHRS, CDR2 YFSETQ. The CDR3 is 13 amino acids. In nucleotides, the CDR3 is TGCGCCAGCAGCGTTACAGGGACAGATACGCAGTATTTT. Protein sequence: CASSVTGTDTQYF.

This clone was recorded a few times. V is TRBV6-5 and J is TRBJ2-2; D unclear. V shed 4 bases and J shed 4 bases, with 4 bases lying between them. This CDR3 is 12 amino acids long. The V gene's germline CDR1 is MNHEY and CDR2 SVGAGI. This CDR3 reads CASSSRTGELFF. Written as DNA, the CDR3 is TGTGCCAGCAGTTCCCGCACCGGGGAGCTGTTTTTT.

This clone was picked up a small number of times. This sequence joins TRBV7-2 and TRBJ2-3, with 10 bases aligning to TRBD2. Trimming cost V 3 bases and J 3 bases; bases outside gene matches: 6. CDR1 is SGHTA, CDR2 FQGNSA, per germline. CDR3 length equals 16 residues. The CDR3 sequence is CASSFSSGRVTDTQYF. The CDR3 DNA reads as TGTGCCAGCAGCTTCTCTAGCGGGAGAGTGACAGATACGCAGTATTTT. Based on the CDR3 plus reference TRBV7-2 and TRBJ2-3, the full variable domain is GAGVSQSPSNKVTEKGKDVELRCDPISGHTALYWYRQSLGQGLEFLIYFQGNSAPDKSGLPSDRFSAERTGGSVSTLTIQRTQQEDSAVYLCASSFSSGRVTDTQYFGPGTRLTVL.

This chain joins TRBV9 and TRBJ2-7, with TRBD2 matching 9 bases. CDR1 and CDR2 from the germline V gene are SGDLS and YYNGEE. V dropped 0 bases and J dropped 5; count of bases not matched to a gene: 30. The CDR3 totals 23 residues. In DNA form, the CDR3 reads TGTGCCAGCAGCGTAGCTGGTAGCCTCTTTACTAGCGGGCTTATCTGTACCTTAGACGAGCAGTACTTC. It codes for CASSVAGSLFTSGLICTLDEQYF. The whole variable domain, remainder taken from reference TRBV9 and TRBJ2-7, is DSGVTQTPKHLITATGQRVTLRCSPRSGDLSVYWYQQSLDQGLQFLIQYYNGEERAKGNILERFSAQQFPDLHSELNLSSLELGDSALYFCASSVAGSLFTSGLICTLDEQYFGPGTRLTVT.

This chain links TRBV28 with TRBJ2-3; 11 nucleotides agree with TRBD2. V trimming: 5 bases; J trimming: 6 bases; junction bases outside the gene matches: 10. Germline V gives CDR1 MDHEN, CDR2 SYDVKM. This CDR3 contains 16 residues. The CDR3: CASSTSGSVLRDTQYF. CDR3 nucleotide sequence: TGTGCCAGCAGTACTAGCGGGAGCGTCTTAAGGGATACGCAGTATTTT. Filled out from reference TRBV28 and TRBJ2-3, the complete variable domain reads DVKVTQSSRYLVKRTGEKVFLECVQDMDHENMFWYRQDPGLGLRLIYFSYDVKMKEKGDIPEGYSVSREKKERFSLILESASTNQTSMYLCASSTSGSVLRDTQYFGPGTRLTVL.

The chain couples TRBV5-1 to TRBJ1-1, with a possible D match to TRBD1 (6 bases). CDR3 length equals 14 residues. Germline CDR1 SGHRS, CDR2 YFSETQ. Trimming shortened V by 4 bases and J by 4 bases, and 14 bases separated the two germline ends. The chain's CDR3 is CASSLNRASTEAFF. The CDR3 DNA reads as TGCGCCAGCAGCCTGAACAGGGCTAGCACTGAAGCTTTCTTT. The full variable domain, in which reference TRBV5-1 and TRBJ1-1 provide the parts outside the CDR3, is KAGVTQTPRYLIKTRGQQVTLSCSPISGHRSVSWYQQTPGQGLQFLFEYFSETQRNKGNFPGRFSGRQFSNSRSEMNVSTLELGDSALYLCASSLNRASTEAFFGQGTRLTVV.

CDR3 sequence reads: CASSLRSQGARETQYF. CDR3 DNA sequence: TGTGCCAGCAGCTTACGATCACAGGGGGCGCGAGAGACCCAGTACTTC. The V gene is TRBV7-9, the J gene TRBJ2-5; TRBD1 matches at 9 bases. From germline, CDR1 is SEHNR and CDR2 FQNEAQ (reference sequence). The CDR3 has 16 residues. J lost 4 bases, V lost 2 bases, and 8 bases had no gene match.

The chain links TRBV27 to TRBJ2-7; 7 bases are a match to TRBD1. With 5 bases clipped from V and 2 bases from J, the junction kept 6 bases outside the gene matches. The CDR3 extends over 14 amino acids. In germline, CDR1 is MNHEY, CDR2 SMNVEV (reference sequence). CDR3 loop: CASSRQGDTYEQYF. CDR3 in DNA: TGTGCCAGCAGTAGGCAGGGGGACACCTACGAGCAGTACTTC.

The gene calls are TRBV28 and TRBJ1-2; 7 positions agree with TRBD1. The CDR3 has 12 residues. Germline CDR1 reads MDHEN; CDR2 reads SYDVKM. The trim removed 10 bases at V and 6 bases at J, leaving 8 bases unmatched. This CDR3 reads CAITGDRDGYTF. The CDR3 DNA reads as TGTGCCATCACGGGGGACAGAGATGGCTACACCTTC.

The chain has TRBV19 and TRBJ2-7, with TRBD2 matching over 7 bases. Trimming removed 3 bases from V and 1 base from J; junction bases left unmatched: 9. From germline, CDR1 is LNHDA and CDR2 SQIVND (reference sequence). The CDR3 covers 16 residues. As DNA, the CDR3 is TGTGCCAGTAGTATTAGTGAGCGGGAACCGTCCTACGAGCAGTACTTC. Encoded protein: CASSISEREPSYEQYF. Combining the CDR3 with reference TRBV19 and TRBJ2-7 gives the whole variable domain DGGITQSPKYLFRKEGQNVTLSCEQNLNHDAMYWYRQDPGQGLRLIYYSQIVNDFQKGDIAEGYSVSREKKESFPLTVTSAQKNPTAFYLCASSISEREPSYEQYFGPGTRLTVT.

About this clone: A junction end diverges from the germline sequence, so it may reflect a read error. The rearrangement links TRBV7-6 to TRBJ2-7; the D gene is possibly TRBD2 (5 bases). The germline V gene has CDR1 SGHVS and CDR2 FNYEAQ. This CDR3 has 13 amino acids. CDR3 region: CASSEGSSYEQHF. Written as DNA, the CDR3 is TGTGCCAGCAGCGAGGGAAGCTCCTACGAGCAGCACTTC. The full variable domain, completed using reference TRBV7-6 and TRBJ2-7, is GAGVSQSPRYKVTKRGQDVALRCDPISGHVSLYWYRQALGQGPEFLTYFNYEAQQDKSGLPNDRFSAERPEGSISTLTIQRTEQRDSAMYRCASSEGSSYEQHFGPGTRLTVT.